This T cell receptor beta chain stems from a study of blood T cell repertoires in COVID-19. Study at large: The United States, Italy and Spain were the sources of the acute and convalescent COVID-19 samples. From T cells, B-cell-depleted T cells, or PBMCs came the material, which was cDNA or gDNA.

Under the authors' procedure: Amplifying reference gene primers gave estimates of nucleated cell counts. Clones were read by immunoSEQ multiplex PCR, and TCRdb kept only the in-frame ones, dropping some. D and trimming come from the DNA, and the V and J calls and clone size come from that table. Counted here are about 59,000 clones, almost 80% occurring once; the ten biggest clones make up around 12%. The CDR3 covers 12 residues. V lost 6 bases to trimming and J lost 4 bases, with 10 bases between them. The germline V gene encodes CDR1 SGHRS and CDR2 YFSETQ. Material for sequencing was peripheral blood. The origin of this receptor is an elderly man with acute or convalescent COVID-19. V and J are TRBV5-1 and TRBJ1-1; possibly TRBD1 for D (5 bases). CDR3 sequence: CASTAGGTEAFF. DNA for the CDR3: TGCGCCAGCACCGCGGGGGGCACTGAAGCTTTCTTT.